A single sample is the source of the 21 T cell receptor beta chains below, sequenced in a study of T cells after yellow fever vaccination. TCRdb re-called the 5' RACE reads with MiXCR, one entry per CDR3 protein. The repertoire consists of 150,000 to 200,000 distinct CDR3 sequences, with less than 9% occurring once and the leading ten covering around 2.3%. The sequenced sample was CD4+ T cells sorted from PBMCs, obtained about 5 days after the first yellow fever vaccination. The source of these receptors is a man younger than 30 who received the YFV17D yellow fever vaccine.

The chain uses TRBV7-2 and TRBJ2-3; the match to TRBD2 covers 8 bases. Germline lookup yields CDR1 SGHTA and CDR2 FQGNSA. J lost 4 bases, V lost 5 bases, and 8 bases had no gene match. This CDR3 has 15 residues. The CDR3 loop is CASSLGTSRSDTQYF. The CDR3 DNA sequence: TGTGCCAGCAGCCTAGGGACTAGTAGATCAGATACGCAGTATTTT.

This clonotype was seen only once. The CDR3: CASSLYVGMGERPQHF. CDR3 in DNA: TGTGCCAGCAGCTTGTATGTAGGCATGGGGGAACGGCCCCAGCATTTT. The V gene is TRBV5-6, the J gene TRBJ1-5, with D possibly matching TRBD1 (5 bases). The CDR3 extends over 16 amino acids. V was clipped by 1 base and J by 9 bases, with 20 bases between them. The V gene's germline CDR1 is SGHDT and CDR2 YYEEEE.

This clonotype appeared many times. The CDR3 DNA reads TGTGCCACCTCAGGGCGGAGTTTCAATTCACCCCTCCACTTT. It is translated as CATSGRSFNSPLHF. The chain uses TRBV6-5 and TRBJ1-6, with D perhaps TRBD1 (5 bases). This CDR3 has 14 residues. The germline V and J ends were trimmed by 10 bases and 7 bases, with 17 bases remaining between them. Germline V gives CDR1 MNHEY, CDR2 SVGAGI.

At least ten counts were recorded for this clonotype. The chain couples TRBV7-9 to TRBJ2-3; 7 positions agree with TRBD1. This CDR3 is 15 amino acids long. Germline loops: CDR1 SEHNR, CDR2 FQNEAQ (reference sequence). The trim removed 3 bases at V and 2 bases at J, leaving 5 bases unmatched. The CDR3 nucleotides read TGTGCCAGCAGCTTTTCTGGACAGGCCACAGATACGCAGTATTTT. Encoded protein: CASSFSGQATDTQYF.

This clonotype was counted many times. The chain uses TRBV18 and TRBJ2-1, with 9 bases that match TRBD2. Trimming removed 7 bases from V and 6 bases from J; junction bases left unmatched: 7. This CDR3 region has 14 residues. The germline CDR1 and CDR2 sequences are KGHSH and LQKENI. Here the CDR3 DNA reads TGTGCCAGCTTCGCGGGGGGGTACTTCAATGAGCAGTTCTTC. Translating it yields CASFAGGYFNEQFF.

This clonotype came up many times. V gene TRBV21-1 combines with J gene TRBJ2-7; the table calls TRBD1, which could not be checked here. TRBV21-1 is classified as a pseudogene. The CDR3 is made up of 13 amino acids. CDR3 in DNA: TGTGCCAGCAGCAATGGGCGGATCTACGAGCAGTACTTC. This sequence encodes CASSNGRIYEQYF.

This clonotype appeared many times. CDR3 region: CASSRDGRTDTQYF. In nucleotides, the CDR3 is TGTGCCAGCAGTAGGGACGGACGCACAGATACGCAGTATTTT. The V gene is TRBV12-3 or TRBV12-4, the J gene TRBJ2-3; either TRBD1 or TRBD2 may fit D (5 bases each). Trimming removed 5 bases at V and 1 base at J, with 10 bases between. CDR3 length: 14 amino acids.

CDR3 protein: CSARPVTNTEAFF. Here the CDR3 DNA reads TGCAGTGCTAGACCGGTTACGAACACTGAAGCTTTCTTT. The chain couples TRBV20-1 to TRBJ1-1; D is unresolved. The CDR3 has 13 residues. CDR1 is DFQATT and CDR2 is SNEGSKA in the germline V gene (reference sequence). V was trimmed by 2 bases and J by 1 base, leaving 8 bases between them.

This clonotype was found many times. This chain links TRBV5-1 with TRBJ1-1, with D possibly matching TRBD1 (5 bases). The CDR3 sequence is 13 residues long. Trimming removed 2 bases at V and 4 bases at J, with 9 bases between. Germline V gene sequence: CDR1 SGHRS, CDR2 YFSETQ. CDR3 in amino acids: CASSFGGVTEAFF. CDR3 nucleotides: TGCGCCAGCAGCTTTGGAGGGGTCACTGAAGCTTTCTTT.

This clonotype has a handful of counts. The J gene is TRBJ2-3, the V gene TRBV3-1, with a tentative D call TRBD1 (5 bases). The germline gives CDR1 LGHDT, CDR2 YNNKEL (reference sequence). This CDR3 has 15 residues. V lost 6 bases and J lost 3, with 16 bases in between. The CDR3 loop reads CASSPTVGHTDTQYF. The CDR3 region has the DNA TGTGCCAGCAGTCCGACAGTGGGTCATACAGATACGCAGTATTTT.

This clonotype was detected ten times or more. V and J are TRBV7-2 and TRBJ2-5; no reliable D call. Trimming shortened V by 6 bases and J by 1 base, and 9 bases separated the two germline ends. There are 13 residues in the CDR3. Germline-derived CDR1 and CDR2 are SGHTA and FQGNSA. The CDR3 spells CASSRRSQETQYF. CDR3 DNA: TGTGCCAGCAGTCGTAGGAGCCAAGAGACCCAGTACTTC.

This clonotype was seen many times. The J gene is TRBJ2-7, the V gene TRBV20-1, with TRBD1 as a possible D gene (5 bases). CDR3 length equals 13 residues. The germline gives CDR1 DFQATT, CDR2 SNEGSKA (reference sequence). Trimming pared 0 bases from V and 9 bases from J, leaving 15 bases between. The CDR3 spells CSARDPAGLGQYF. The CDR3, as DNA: TGCAGTGCTAGAGATCCGGCAGGGCTGGGGCAGTACTTC.

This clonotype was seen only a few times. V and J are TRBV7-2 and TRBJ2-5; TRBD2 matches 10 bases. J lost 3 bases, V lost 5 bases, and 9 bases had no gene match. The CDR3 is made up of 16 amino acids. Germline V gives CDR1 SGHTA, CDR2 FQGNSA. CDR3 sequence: CASSRAVAGGKETQYF. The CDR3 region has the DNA TGTGCCAGCAGCCGAGCAGTAGCGGGGGGCAAAGAGACCCAGTACTTC.

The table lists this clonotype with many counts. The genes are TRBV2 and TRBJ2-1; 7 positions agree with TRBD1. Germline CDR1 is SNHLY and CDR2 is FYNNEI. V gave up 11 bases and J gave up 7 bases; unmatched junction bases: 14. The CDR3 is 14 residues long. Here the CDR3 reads CAERRDRGWNEQFF. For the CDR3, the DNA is TGTGCCGAAAGACGGGACAGAGGTTGGAATGAGCAGTTCTTC.

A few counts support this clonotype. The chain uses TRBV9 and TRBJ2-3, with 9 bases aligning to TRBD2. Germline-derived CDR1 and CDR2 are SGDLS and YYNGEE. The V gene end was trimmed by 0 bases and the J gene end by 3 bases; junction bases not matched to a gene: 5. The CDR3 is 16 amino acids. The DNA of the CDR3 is TGTGCCAGCAGCGTAGGTCGAGCGGGGGGTACAGATACGCAGTATTTT. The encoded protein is CASSVGRAGGTDTQYF.

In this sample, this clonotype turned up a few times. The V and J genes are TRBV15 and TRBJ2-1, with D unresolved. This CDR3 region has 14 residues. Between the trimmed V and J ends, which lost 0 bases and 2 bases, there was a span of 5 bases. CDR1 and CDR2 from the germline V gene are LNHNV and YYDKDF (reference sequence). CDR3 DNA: TGTGCCACCAGCAGAGACCGGGCCTACAATGAGCAGTTCTTC. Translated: CATSRDRAYNEQFF.

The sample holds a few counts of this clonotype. In nucleotides, the CDR3 is TGTGCCAGCAGTCTTACCGGGACAGGGATCCCAGAGACCCAGTACTTC. Translated: CASSLTGTGIPETQYF. The chain uses TRBV6-1 and TRBJ2-5; 9 bases line up with TRBD1. The V segment lost 5 bases and the J segment 4 bases; nucleotides outside the gene matches: 11. Germline V gene lookup returns CDR1 MNHNS and CDR2 SASEGT. The CDR3 is 16 amino acids.

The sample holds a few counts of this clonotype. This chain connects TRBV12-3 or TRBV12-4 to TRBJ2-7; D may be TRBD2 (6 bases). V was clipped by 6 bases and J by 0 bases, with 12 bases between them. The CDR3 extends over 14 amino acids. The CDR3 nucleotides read TGTGCCAGCAGGATAGCGGCGCTCTCCTACGAGCAGTACTTC. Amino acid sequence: CASRIAALSYEQYF.

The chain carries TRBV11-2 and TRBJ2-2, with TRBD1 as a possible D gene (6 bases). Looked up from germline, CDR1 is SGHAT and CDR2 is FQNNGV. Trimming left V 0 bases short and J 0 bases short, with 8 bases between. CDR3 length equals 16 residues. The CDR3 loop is CASSLERTANTGELFF. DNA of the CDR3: TGTGCCAGCAGCTTAGAGAGGACAGCGAACACCGGGGAGCTGTTTTTT.

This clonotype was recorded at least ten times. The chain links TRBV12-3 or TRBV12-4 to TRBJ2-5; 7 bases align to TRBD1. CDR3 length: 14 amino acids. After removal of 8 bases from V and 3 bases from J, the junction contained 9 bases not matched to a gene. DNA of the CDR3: TGTGCCAGCCGTAGGGGGCCGGAAGAAGAGACCCAGTACTTC. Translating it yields CASRRGPEEETQYF.

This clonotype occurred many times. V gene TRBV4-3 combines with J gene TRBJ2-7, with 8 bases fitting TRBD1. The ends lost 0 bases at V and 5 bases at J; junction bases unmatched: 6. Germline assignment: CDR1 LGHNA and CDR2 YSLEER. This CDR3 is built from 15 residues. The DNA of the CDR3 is TGCGCCAGCAGCCAAGAGTACAGGGGGATCGACGAGCAGTACGTC. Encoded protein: CASSQEYRGIDEQYV.